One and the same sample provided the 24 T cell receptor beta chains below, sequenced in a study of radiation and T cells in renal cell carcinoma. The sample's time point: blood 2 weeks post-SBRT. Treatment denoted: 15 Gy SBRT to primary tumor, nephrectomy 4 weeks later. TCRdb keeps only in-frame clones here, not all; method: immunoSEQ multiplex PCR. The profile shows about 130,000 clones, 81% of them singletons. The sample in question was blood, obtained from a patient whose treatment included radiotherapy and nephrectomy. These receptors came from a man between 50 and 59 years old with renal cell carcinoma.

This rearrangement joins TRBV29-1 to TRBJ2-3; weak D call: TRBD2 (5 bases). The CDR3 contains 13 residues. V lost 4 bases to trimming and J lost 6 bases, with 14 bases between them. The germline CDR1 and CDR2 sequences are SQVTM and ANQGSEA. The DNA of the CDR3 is TGCAGCGTTGGTACGGCTACGGGGGATACGCAGTATTTT. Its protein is CSVGTATGDTQYF.

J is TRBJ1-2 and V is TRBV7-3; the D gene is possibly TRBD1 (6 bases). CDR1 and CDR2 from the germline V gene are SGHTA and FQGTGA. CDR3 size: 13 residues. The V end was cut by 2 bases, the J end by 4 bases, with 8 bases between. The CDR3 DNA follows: TGTGCCAGCAGCTTAGGGACATCCTATGGCTACACCTTC. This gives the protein CASSLGTSYGYTF.

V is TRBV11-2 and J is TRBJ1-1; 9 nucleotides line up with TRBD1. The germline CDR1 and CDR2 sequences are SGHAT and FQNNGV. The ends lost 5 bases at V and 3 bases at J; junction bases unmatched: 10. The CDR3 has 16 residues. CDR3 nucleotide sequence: TGTGCCAGCAGCCGGGCGGACAGGGGTCGGGACACTGAAGCTTTCTTT. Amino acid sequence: CASSRADRGRDTEAFF. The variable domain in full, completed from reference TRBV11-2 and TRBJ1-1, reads EAGVAQSPRYKIIEKRQSVAFWCNPISGHATLYWYQQILGQGPKLLIQFQNNGVVDDSQLPKDRFSAERLKGVDSTLKIQPAKLEDSAVYLCASSRADRGRDTEAFFGQGTRLTVV.

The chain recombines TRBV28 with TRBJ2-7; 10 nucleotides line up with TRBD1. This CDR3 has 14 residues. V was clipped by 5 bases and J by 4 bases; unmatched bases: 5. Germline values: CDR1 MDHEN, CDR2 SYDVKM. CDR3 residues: CASSPGQGLYEQYF. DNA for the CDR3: TGTGCCAGCAGTCCGGGACAGGGGTTATACGAGCAGTACTTC.

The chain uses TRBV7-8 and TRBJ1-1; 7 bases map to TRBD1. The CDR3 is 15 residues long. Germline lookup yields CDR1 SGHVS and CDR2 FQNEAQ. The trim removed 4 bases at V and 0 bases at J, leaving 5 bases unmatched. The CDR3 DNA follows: TGTGCCAGCAGCTATCAGACAGGGCTGAACACTGAAGCTTTCTTT. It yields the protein CASSYQTGLNTEAFF. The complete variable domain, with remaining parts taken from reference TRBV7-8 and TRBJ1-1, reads GAGVSQSPRYKVAKRGQDVALRCDPISGHVSLFWYQQALGQGPEFLTYFQNEAQLDKSGLPSDRFFAERPEGSVSTLKIQRTQQEDSAVYLCASSYQTGLNTEAFFGQGTRLTVV.

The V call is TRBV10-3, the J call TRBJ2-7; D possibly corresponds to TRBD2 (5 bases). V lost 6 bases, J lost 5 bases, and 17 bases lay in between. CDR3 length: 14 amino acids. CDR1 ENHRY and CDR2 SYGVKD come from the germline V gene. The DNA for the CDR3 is TGTGCCATCAGCGGACGGTCCGCCGGGGACGAGCAGTACTTC. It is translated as CAISGRSAGDEQYF.

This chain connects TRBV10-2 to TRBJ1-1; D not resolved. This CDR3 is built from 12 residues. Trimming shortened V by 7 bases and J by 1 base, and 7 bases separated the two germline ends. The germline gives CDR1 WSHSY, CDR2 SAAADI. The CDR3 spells CASTLENTEAFF. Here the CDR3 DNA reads TGCGCCAGCACTTTGGAGAACACTGAAGCTTTCTTT.

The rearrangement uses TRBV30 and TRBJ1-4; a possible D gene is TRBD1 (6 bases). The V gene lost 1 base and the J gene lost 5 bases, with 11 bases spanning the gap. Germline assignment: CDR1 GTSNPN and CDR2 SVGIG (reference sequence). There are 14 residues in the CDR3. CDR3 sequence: CAWSGTVPNEKLFF. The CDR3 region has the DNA TGTGCCTGGAGTGGGACAGTCCCGAATGAAAAACTGTTTTTT.

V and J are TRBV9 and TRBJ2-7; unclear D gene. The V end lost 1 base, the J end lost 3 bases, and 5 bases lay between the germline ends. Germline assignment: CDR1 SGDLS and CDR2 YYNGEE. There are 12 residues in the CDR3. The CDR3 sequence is CASSVRHYEQYF. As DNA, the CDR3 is TGTGCCAGCAGCGTAAGACACTACGAGCAGTACTTC.

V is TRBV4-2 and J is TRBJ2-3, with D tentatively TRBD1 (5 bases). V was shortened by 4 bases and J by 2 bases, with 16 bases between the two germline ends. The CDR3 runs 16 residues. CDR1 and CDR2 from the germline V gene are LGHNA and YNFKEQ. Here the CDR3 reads CASSPHTATDTDTQYF. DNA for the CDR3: TGTGCCAGCAGCCCCCACACGGCGACAGACACAGATACGCAGTATTTT.

The DNA of the CDR3 is TGTGCCAGCAGCGTGACCAGGGAGTCGGGGTATGGCTACACCTTC. Translating gives CASSVTRESGYGYTF. The V call is TRBV9, the J call TRBJ1-2; weak D call: TRBD1 (5 bases). The CDR3 loop spans 15 amino acids. V was clipped by 2 bases and J by 5 bases, with 16 bases between them. The germline V gene has CDR1 SGDLS and CDR2 YYNGEE.

CDR3 sequence reads: CASSESRNSGANVLTF. DNA for the CDR3: TGCGCCAGCAGTGAGTCGAGAAACTCTGGGGCCAACGTCCTGACTTTC. This chain links TRBV10-2 with TRBJ2-6; D gene ambiguous. This CDR3 is built from 16 residues. Per the germline V gene, CDR1 is WSHSY and CDR2 is SAAADI. Trimming cost V 0 bases and J 0 bases, with 6 bases left between them.

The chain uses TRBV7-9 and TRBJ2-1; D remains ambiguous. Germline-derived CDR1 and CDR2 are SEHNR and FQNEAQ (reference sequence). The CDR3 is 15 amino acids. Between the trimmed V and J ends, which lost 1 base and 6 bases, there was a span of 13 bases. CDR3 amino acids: CASSLEVGFSNEQFF. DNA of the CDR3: TGTGCCAGCAGCTTAGAGGTCGGCTTCAGCAATGAGCAGTTCTTC. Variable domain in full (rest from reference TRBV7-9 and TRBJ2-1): DTGVSQNPRHKITKRGQNVTFRCDPISEHNRLYWYRQTLGQGPEFLTYFQNEAQLEKSRLLSDRFSAERPKGSFSTLEIQRTEQGDSAMYLCASSLEVGFSNEQFFGPGTRLTVL.

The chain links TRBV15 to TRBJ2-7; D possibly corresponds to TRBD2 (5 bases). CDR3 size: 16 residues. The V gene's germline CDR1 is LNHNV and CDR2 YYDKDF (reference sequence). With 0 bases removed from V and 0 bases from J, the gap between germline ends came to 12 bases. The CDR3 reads CATSRDRGRSSYEQYF. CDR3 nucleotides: TGTGCCACCAGCAGAGATCGAGGGAGAAGCTCCTACGAGCAGTACTTC.

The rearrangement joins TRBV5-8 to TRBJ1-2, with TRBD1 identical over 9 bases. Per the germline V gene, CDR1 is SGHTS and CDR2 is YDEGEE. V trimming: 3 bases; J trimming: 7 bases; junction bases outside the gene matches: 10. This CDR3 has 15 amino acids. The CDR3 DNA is TGTGCCAGCAGCTATTATCCTGGACAGGGGTTTGGCTACACCTTC. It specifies CASSYYPGQGFGYTF.

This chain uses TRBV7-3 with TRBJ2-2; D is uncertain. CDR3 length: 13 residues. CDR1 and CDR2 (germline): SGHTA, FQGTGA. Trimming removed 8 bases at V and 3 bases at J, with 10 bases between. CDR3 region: CASLPRDTGELFF. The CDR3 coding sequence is TGTGCCAGCCTCCCCCGAGACACCGGGGAGCTGTTTTTT.

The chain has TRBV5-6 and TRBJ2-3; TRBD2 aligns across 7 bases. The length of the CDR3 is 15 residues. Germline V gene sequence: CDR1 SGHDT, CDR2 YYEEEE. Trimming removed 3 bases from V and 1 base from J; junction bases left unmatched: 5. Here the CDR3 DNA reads TGTGCCAGCAGCTCCTCGGCGGGAGGCACAGATACGCAGTATTTT. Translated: CASSSSAGGTDTQYF.

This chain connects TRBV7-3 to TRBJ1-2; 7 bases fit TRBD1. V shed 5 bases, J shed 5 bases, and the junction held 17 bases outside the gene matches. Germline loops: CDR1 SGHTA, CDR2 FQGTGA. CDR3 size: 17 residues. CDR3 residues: CASSRREKTGLLYGYTF. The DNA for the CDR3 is TGTGCCAGCAGCCGAAGAGAGAAGACAGGGCTTCTTTATGGCTACACCTTC.

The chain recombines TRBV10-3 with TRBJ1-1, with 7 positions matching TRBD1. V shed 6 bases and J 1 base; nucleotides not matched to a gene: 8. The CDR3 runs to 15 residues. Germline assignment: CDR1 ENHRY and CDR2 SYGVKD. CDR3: CAIRLTGASNTEAFF. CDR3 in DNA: TGTGCCATCAGACTCACAGGGGCTTCGAACACTGAAGCTTTCTTT.

The CDR3 is CASSLGVREPLHF. The CDR3 nucleotides are TGTGCCAGCAGCTTAGGGGTAAGGGAACCCCTCCACTTT. The chain recombines TRBV7-9 with TRBJ1-6, with D unclear. V dropped 1 base and J dropped 12 bases, with 10 bases sitting between them. Germline V lookup: CDR1 SEHNR, CDR2 FQNEAQ (reference sequence). The CDR3 is made up of 13 amino acids.

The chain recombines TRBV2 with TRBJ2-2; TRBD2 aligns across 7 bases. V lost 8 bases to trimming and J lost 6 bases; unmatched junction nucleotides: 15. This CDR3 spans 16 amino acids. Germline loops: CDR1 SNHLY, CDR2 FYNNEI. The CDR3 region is CASVRWGRGSSGELFF. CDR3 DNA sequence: TGTGCCAGCGTCAGATGGGGGAGGGGCTCTTCCGGGGAGCTGTTTTTT.

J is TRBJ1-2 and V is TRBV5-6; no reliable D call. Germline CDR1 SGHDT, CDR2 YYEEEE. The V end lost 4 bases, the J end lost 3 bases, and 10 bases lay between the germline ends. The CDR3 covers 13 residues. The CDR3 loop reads CASSLRHHYGYTF. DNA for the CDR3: TGTGCCAGCAGCCTCCGACACCACTATGGCTACACCTTC.

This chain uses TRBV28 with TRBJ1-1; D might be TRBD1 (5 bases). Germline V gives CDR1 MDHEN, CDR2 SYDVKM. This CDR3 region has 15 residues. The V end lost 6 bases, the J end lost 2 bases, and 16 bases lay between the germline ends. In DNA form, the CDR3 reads TGTGCCAGCAGACAATGGAGTAGGGGAAACACTGAAGCTTTCTTT. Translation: CASRQWSRGNTEAFF.

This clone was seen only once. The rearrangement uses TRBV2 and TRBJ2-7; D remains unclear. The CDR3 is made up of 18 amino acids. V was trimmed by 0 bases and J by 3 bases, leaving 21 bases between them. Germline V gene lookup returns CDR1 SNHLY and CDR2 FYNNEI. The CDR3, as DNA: TGTGCCAGCAGTGAAGCTCCGCCGTCGTCAGTATGGGACTACGAGCAGTACTTC. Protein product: CASSEAPPSSVWDYEQYF.